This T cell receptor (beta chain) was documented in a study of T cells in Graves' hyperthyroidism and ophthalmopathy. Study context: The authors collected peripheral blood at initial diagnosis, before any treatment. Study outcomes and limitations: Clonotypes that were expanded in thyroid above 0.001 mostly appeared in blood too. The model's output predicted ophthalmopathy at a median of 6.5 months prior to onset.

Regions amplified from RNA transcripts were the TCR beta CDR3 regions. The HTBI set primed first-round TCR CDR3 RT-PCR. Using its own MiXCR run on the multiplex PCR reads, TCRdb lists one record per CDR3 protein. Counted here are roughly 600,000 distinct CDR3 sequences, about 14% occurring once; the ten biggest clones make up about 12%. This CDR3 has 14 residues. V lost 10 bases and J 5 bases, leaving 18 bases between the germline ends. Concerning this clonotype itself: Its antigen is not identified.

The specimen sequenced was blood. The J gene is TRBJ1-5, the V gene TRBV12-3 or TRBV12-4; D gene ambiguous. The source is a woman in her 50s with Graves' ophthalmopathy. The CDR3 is CATSMGSRDQPQHF. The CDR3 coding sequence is TGTGCCACCTCAATGGGGTCGCGGGATCAGCCCCAGCATTTT.